This TCR beta chain was recovered during a study of T cells in Graves' hyperthyroidism and ophthalmopathy. RNA transcripts served as the template for amplifying TCR beta CDR3 regions. Initially, a first-round RT-PCR of the TCR CDR3 employed the HTBI primer set. TCRdb re-called the multiplex PCR reads with MiXCR, one entry per CDR3 protein. This sample yields nearly 600,000 distinct CDR3 sequences, of which more than 11% are seen a single time; roughly 5.7% belongs to the top ten. Looked up from germline, CDR1 is SNHLY and CDR2 is FYNNEI. The CDR3 extends over 13 amino acids. The V gene lost 6 bases and the J gene lost 4 bases, with 12 bases spanning the gap.

The V gene is TRBV2, the J gene TRBJ1-2, with unresolved D. The sample taken for sequencing was blood. This receptor was identified in a woman aged 25 to 45 with Graves' hyperthyroidism that later progressed to Graves' ophthalmopathy. CDR3 in DNA: TGTGCCAGCAGGAAGGCAGGTGGCTATGGCTACACCTTC. It yields the protein CASRKAGGYGYTF.